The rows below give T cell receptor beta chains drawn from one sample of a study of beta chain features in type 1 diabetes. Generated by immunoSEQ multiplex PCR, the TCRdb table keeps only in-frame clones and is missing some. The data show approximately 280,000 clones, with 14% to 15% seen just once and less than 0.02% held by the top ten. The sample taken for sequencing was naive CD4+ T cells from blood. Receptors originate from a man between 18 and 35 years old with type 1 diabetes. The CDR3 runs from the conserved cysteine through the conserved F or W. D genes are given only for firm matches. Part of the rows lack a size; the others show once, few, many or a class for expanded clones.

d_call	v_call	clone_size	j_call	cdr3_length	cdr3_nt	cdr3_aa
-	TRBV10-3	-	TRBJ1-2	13	TGTGCCATCAGTGAGTCGCAGGGCGGCGGCTACACCTTC	CAISESQGGGYTF
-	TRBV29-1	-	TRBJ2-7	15	TGCAGCGTTAGGATCGGTAGCGGAGGATCCTACGAGCAGTACTTC	CSVRIGSGGSYEQYF
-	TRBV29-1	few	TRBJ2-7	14	TGCAGCGTTGCCTCGAGGCTAGATAGTTACGAGCAGTACTTC	CSVASRLDSYEQYF
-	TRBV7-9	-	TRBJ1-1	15	TGTGCCAGCAGCTTACTATGGGGGGGCGAGGGTGAAGCTTTCTTT	CASSLLWGGEGEAFF
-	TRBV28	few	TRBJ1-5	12	TGTGCCAGCAGTTTATGGCAGCAGCCCCAGCATTTT	CASSLWQQPQHF
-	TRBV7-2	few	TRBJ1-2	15	TGTGCCAGCAGCGCGCACAGGGTTACTAACTATGGCTACACCTTC	CASSAHRVTNYGYTF
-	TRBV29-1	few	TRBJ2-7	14	TGCAGCGTTGAAGCGAAGGGGCGCTCCTACGAGCAGTACTTC	CSVEAKGRSYEQYF
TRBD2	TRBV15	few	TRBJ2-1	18	TGTGCCACCAGCAGAGATCTACCTGGACTAGCGGACACCAATGAGCAGTTCTTC	CATSRDLPGLADTNEQFF
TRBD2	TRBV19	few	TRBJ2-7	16	TGTGCCACTGCCCGGGAGGGACCCCTTAGCTCCTACGAGCAGTACTTC	CATAREGPLSSYEQYF
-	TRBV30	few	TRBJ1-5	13	TGTGCCTGGAGTGTGACAGGCCAGCTACCCCAGCATTTT	CAWSVTGQLPQHF
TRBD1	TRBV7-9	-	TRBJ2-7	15	TGTGCCAGCAGCTTAGGGGGACAGGGGGCCTACGAGCAGTACTTC	CASSLGGQGAYEQYF
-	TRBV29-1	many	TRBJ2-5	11	TGCAGCGTCAGACAGTTAGAGACCCAGTACTTC	CSVRQLETQYF
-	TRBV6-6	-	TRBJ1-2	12	TGTGCCAGCAGCCCCCCTGCAGATGGCTACACCTTC	CASSPPADGYTF
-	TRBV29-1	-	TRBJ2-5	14	TGCAGCGTTGAAGTGCGGGGCCTTCAAGAGACCCAGTACTTC	CSVEVRGLQETQYF
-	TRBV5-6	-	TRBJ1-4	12	TGTGCCAGCAGCCGTTTTGCGAGGGCACTGTTTTTT	CASSRFARALFF
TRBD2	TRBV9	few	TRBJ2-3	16	TGTGCCAGCAGCGCTACGGTCCAGCGGGATACAGATACGCAGTATTTT	CASSATVQRDTDTQYF
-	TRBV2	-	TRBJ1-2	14	TGTGCCAGCAGTGAAGGGGGAAGAGAGGGTGGCTACACCTTC	CASSEGGREGGYTF
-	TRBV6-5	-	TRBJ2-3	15	TGTGCCAGCAGTTACTCGAAGGGGGTCGCAGATACGCAGTATTTT	CASSYSKGVADTQYF
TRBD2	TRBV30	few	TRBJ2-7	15	TGTGCCTGGAGTGTACTGACTAGCGGGGGCTACGAGCAGTACTTC	CAWSVLTSGGYEQYF
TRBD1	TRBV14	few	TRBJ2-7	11	TGTGCCAGCACCCATCGACAGGGGCAGTACTTC	CASTHRQGQYF
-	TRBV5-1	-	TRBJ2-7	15	TGCGCCAGCAGCTTGGGGCCTGGAGGCTCCTACGAGCAGTACTTC	CASSLGPGGSYEQYF
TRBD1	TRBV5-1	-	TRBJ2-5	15	TGCGCCAGCAGCAATACAGGGGGCCGGGGGGAGACCCAGTACTTC	CASSNTGGRGETQYF
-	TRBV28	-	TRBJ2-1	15	TGTGCCAGCAGCCGCATCACTACAGGGATCAATGAGCAGTTCTTC	CASSRITTGINEQFF
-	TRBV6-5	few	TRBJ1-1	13	TGTGCCAGCAGTTACTCGACAGTGGCTGAAGCTTTCTTT	CASSYSTVAEAFF
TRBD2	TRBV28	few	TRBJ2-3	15	TGTGCCAGCAGCCTAGCGGGATGGGGCACAGATACGCAGTATTTT	CASSLAGWGTDTQYF
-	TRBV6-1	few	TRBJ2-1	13	TGTGCCAGCAGTGACCGGGACACCCCTAAGCAGTTCTTC	CASSDRDTPKQFF
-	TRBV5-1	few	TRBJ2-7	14	TGCGCCAGCAGCTTGGACAGCACCTCCTACGAGCAGTACTTC	CASSLDSTSYEQYF
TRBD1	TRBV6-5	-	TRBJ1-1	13	TGTGCCAGCAGGGACAGGAGATCCACTGAAGCTTTCTTT	CASRDRRSTEAFF
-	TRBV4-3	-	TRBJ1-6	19	TGCGCCAGCAGCCAAGATCTGATTATAGGACAGTGGAATAATTCACCCCTCCACTTT	CASSQDLIIGQWNNSPLHF
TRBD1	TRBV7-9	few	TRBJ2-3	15	TGTGCCAGCAGCGGTGACAGGGGTTGGACAGATACGCAGTATTTT	CASSGDRGWTDTQYF
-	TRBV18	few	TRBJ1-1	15	TGTGCCAGCTCCCCCTCAGAGGCGGGGAACACTGAAGCTTTCTTT	CASSPSEAGNTEAFF
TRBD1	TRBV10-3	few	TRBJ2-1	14	TGTGCCATCAGGGGGGACAGGGAAGGCAATGAGCAGTTCTTC	CAIRGDREGNEQFF
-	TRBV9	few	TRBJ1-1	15	TGTGCCAGCACCGCGGGAGCGAGGGTGAACACTGAAGCTTTCTTT	CASTAGARVNTEAFF
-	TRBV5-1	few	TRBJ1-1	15	TGCGCCAGCAGCCCGCATTTAGGGGGGAACACTGAAGCTTTCTTT	CASSPHLGGNTEAFF
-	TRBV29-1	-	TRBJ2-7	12	TGCAGCGTTGTTGGGGAGTCCTACGAGCAGTACTTC	CSVVGESYEQYF
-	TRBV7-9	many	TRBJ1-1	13	TGTGCCAGCAGCCGACAGGAGAACACTGAAGCTTTCTTT	CASSRQENTEAFF
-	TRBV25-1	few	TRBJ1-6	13	TGTGCCAGCAGTGAATTATATAATTCACCCCTCCACTTT	CASSELYNSPLHF
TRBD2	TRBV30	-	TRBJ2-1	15	TGTGCCTGGAGTGTGGGGCTAGCGGGAGGGTATGAGCAGTTCTTC	CAWSVGLAGGYEQFF
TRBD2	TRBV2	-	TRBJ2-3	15	TGTGCCAGCAGTGGGCTTAGCGGGGGCACAGATACGCAGTATTTT	CASSGLSGGTDTQYF
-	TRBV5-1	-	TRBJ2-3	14	TGCGCCAGCAGCTTTGGGAGTCTAAGTGATACGCAGTATTTT	CASSFGSLSDTQYF
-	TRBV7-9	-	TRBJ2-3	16	TGTGCCAGCAGCCCCCTCGCAGGCACGAGCACAGATACGCAGTATTTT	CASSPLAGTSTDTQYF
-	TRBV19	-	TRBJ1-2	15	TGTGCCAGTAGTACCTCGCGGGGGCTCCTCTATGGCTACACCTTC	CASSTSRGLLYGYTF
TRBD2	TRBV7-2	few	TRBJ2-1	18	TGTGCCAGCAGCTTACGCTCGGGACTAGCGGGATCTGACAATGAGCAGTTCTTC	CASSLRSGLAGSDNEQFF
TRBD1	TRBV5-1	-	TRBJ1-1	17	TGCGCCAGCAGCTTGGTGGCAAGGACAGGGGAAGGGACTGAAGCTTTCTTT	CASSLVARTGEGTEAFF
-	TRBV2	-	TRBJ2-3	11	TGTGCCAGCAGTGCGGCAGATACGCAGTATTTT	CASSAADTQYF
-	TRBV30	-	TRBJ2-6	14	TGTGCCTGGGGGCGGACAGCAGGGGCCAACGTCCTGACTTTC	CAWGRTAGANVLTF
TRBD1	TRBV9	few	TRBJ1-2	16	TGTGCCAGCAGCGTAGTAGTGACAGGGGATACCTATGGCTACACCTTC	CASSVVVTGDTYGYTF
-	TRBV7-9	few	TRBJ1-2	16	TGTGCCAGCAGCTTATTTGTGGCGGGGGGCAACTATGGCTACACCTTC	CASSLFVAGGNYGYTF
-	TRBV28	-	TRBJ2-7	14	TGTGCCAGCAGTTTAGTCGGACAGACCTACGAGCAGTACTTC	CASSLVGQTYEQYF